Below, one TCR beta chain is given with its context. V shed 6 bases and J shed 2 bases, with 8 bases lying between them. CDR3 size: 12 residues. The germline V gene has CDR1 SGHRS and CDR2 YFSETQ. The sample is drawn from a study of T cells of healthy individuals. In TCRdb, the 5' RACE reads were re-called with MiXCR into one record per CDR3 protein. The sample lists more than 60,000 distinct CDR3 sequences; around 16% were seen once. The J gene is TRBJ1-1, the V gene TRBV5-1, with D possibly TRBD1 on 5 matching bases. The clonotype comes from a human donor in good health. CDR3: CASKTGNTEAFF. CDR3 DNA sequence: TGCGCCAGCAAAACAGGTAACACTGAAGCTTTCTTT.